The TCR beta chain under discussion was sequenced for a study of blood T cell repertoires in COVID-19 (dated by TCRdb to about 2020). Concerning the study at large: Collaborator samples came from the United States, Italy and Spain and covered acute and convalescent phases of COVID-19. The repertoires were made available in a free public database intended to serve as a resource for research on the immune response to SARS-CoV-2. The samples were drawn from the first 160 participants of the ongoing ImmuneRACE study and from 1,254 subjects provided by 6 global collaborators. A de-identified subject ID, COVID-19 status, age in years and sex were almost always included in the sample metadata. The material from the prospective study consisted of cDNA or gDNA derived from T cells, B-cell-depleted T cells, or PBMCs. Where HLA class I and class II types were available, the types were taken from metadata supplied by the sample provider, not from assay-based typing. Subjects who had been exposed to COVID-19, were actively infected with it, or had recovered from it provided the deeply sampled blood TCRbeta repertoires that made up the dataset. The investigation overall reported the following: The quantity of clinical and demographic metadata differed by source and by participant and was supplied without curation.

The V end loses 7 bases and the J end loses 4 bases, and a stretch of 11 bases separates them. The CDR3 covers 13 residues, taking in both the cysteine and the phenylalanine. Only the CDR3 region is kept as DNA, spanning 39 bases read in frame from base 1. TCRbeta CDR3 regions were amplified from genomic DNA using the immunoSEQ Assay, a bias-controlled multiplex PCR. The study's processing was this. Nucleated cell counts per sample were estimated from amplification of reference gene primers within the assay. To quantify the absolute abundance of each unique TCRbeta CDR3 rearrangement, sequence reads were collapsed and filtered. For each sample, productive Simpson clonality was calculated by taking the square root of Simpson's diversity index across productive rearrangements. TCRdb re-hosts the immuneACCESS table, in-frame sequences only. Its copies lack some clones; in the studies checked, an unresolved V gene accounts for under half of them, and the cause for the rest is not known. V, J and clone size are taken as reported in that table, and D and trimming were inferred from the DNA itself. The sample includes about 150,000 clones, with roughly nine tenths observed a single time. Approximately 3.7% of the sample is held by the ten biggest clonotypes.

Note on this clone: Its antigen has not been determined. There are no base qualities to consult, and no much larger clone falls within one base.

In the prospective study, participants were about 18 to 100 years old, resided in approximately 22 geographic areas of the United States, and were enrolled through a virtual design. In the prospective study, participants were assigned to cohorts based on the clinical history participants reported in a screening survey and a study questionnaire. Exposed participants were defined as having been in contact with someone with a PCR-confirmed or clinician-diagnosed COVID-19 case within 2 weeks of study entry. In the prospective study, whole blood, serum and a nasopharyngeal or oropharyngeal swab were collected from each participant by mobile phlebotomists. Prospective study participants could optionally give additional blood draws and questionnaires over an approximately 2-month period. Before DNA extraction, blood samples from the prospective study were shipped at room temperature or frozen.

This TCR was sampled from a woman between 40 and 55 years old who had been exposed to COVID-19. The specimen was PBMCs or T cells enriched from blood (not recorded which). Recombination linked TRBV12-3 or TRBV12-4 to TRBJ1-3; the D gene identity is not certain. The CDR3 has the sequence CASTSQSGNTIYF. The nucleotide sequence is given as TGTGCCAGCACCTCCCAGTCCGGAAACACCATATATTTT.